These 21 T cell receptor beta chains share one sample of origin, sequenced in a study of cytomegalovirus exposure and HLA in healthy donors. The primer mix had 60 Vbeta and 13 Jbeta primers. The repertoire was sequenced with immunoSEQ multiplex PCR; TCRdb's copy has only in-frame clones and lacks some. The table has approximately 100,000 clones, approximately 70% seen once. Sequencing was carried out using PBMCs. All receptors come from a man aged 40-55 years in good health and CMV-seronegative.

The V gene is TRBV10-3, the J gene TRBJ2-7; D call uncertain. The V end was cut by 6 bases, the J end by 0 bases, with 12 bases between. The CDR3 spans 14 residues. Germline CDR1 is ENHRY and CDR2 is SYGVKD. The CDR3 loop reads CAISYGSLSYEQYF. CDR3 coding DNA: TGTGCCATCAGCTACGGTAGTCTCTCCTACGAGCAGTACTTC.

V and J are TRBV2 and TRBJ1-2, with 10 positions matching TRBD1. The CDR3 sequence is 14 residues long. V gave up 10 bases and J gave up 3 bases; unmatched junction bases: 8. CDR1 SNHLY and CDR2 FYNNEI come from the germline V gene. The CDR3, as DNA: TGTGCCATCACCCCGACAGGGGGCGACTATGGCTACACCTTC. Its translation is CAITPTGGDYGYTF.

The chain recombines TRBV7-2 with TRBJ2-3; 8 bases line up with TRBD1. In germline, CDR1 is SGHTA, CDR2 FQGNSA. V lost 5 bases and J lost 1; bases outside the gene matches: 8. CDR3 length equals 16 residues. CDR3 protein: CASSTLPGQGTDTQYF. The CDR3 coding sequence is TGTGCCAGCAGCACACTACCGGGACAGGGCACAGATACGCAGTATTTT.

This chain joins TRBV20-1 and TRBJ1-2; D ambiguous. Per germline, CDR1 DFQATT and CDR2 SNEGSKA (reference sequence). The CDR3 is made up of 11 amino acids. V was pared by 3 bases and J by 6 bases, with 8 bases between. The CDR3 DNA follows: TGCAGTGCTAGTCACGGAGATGGCTACACCTTC. Translating gives CSASHGDGYTF.

The chain uses TRBV11-2 and TRBJ2-5; 7 bases are a match to TRBD2. Germline CDR1 reads SGHAT; CDR2 reads FQNNGV. The CDR3 spans 16 residues. With 1 base clipped from V and 5 bases from J, the junction kept 10 bases outside the gene matches. In DNA form, the CDR3 reads TGTGCCAGCAGCTTAGTATTGGGGGGGGAACGGGAGACCCAGTACTTC. It yields the protein CASSLVLGGERETQYF.

The sample holds a few counts of this clone. The rearrangement uses TRBV4-1 and TRBJ2-7; 13 positions match TRBD2. Germline-derived CDR1 and CDR2 are MGHRA and YSYEKL. The CDR3 is made up of 16 amino acids. V lost 2 bases, J lost 3 bases, and 4 bases stayed unmatched. CDR3: CASSQTSGGDRYEQYF. The CDR3, as DNA: TGCGCCAGCAGCCAAACTAGCGGGGGGGACCGCTACGAGCAGTACTTC.

The V call is TRBV7-2, the J call TRBJ2-5; D might be TRBD2 (6 bases). Trimming removed 5 bases at V and 5 bases at J, with 15 bases between. CDR1 and CDR2 from the germline V gene are SGHTA and FQGNSA. This CDR3 is 14 amino acids long. CDR3 protein: CASSTGRGAETQYF. Here the CDR3 DNA reads TGTGCCAGCAGCACCGGGCGGGGTGCCGAGACCCAGTACTTC. The variable domain in full, with the rest retrieved from reference TRBV7-2 and TRBJ2-5, is GAGVSQSPSNKVTEKGKDVELRCDPISGHTALYWYRQSLGQGLEFLIYFQGNSAPDKSGLPSDRFSAERTGGSVSTLTIQRTQQEDSAVYLCASSTGRGAETQYFGPGTRLLVL.

The chain combines TRBV5-6 with TRBJ2-7; a weak D match, TRBD1 (5 bases). Deletions cut 0 bases from V and 3 bases from J, with 10 bases between. Germline values: CDR1 SGHDT, CDR2 YYEEEE. The CDR3 contains 14 residues. CDR3 in DNA: TGTGCCAGCAGCTTGGGGCAGGGCGGCTACGAGCAGTACTTC. Encoded protein: CASSLGQGGYEQYF.

The chain links TRBV2 to TRBJ1-5; 7 nucleotides agree with TRBD1. The trim removed 3 bases at V and 11 bases at J, leaving 1 base unmatched. The CDR3 length is 11 residues. CDR1 and CDR2 (germline): SNHLY, FYNNEI. CDR3 sequence reads: CASSEQGAQHF. The CDR3 nucleotides read TGTGCCAGCAGTGAGCAGGGGGCCCAGCATTTT.

This clone was found a few times. The chain employs TRBV4-1 and TRBJ2-2; tentatively, D is TRBD1 (6 bases). Between the trimmed V and J ends, which lost 3 bases and 5 bases, there was a span of 10 bases. CDR3 size: 14 residues. The germline V gene encodes CDR1 MGHRA and CDR2 YSYEKL. Here the CDR3 reads CASSHTGRTGELFF. The CDR3 DNA follows: TGCGCCAGCAGCCATACAGGGAGAACCGGGGAGCTGTTTTTT.

This chain uses TRBV9 with TRBJ1-3; D is possibly TRBD1 (6 bases). V lost 4 bases to trimming and J lost 4 bases, with 18 bases between them. The CDR3 is 16 residues long. The V gene's germline CDR1 is SGDLS and CDR2 YYNGEE. CDR3 residues: CASSLTTGPSGNTIYF. CDR3 bases: TGTGCCAGCAGCTTAACGACAGGCCCCTCGGGAAACACCATATATTTT.

The chain recombines TRBV7-2 with TRBJ2-5; D not resolved. This CDR3 has 13 residues. Trimming cost V 1 base and J 1 base, with 4 bases left between them. CDR1 is SGHTA and CDR2 is FQGNSA in the germline V gene. This chain's CDR3 is CASSLGSQETQYF. The DNA for the CDR3 is TGTGCCAGCAGCTTAGGCAGCCAAGAGACCCAGTACTTC.

The V gene is TRBV5-1, the J gene TRBJ1-4; 9 bases are shared with TRBD1. The CDR3 loop spans 16 amino acids. Germline V gene lookup returns CDR1 SGHRS and CDR2 YFSETQ. After removal of 0 bases from V and 2 bases from J, the junction contained 2 bases not matched to a gene. The CDR3 sequence: CASSLVGTGTNEKLFF. DNA for the CDR3: TGCGCCAGCAGCTTGGTAGGGACAGGGACTAATGAAAAACTGTTTTTT. The full variable domain, in which reference TRBV5-1 and TRBJ1-4 provide the parts outside the CDR3, is KAGVTQTPRYLIKTRGQQVTLSCSPISGHRSVSWYQQTPGQGLQFLFEYFSETQRNKGNFPGRFSGRQFSNSRSEMNVSTLELGDSALYLCASSLVGTGTNEKLFFGSGTQLSVL.

J is TRBJ2-3 and V is TRBV13, with D possibly matching TRBD2 (5 bases). Trimming removed 0 bases at V and 1 base at J, with 11 bases between. The CDR3 has 16 amino acids. Germline lookup yields CDR1 PRHDT and CDR2 FYEKMQ (reference sequence). The chain's CDR3 is CASSLGSGVGTDTQYF. The CDR3, as DNA: TGTGCCAGCAGCTTAGGGTCCGGGGTCGGCACAGATACGCAGTATTTT.

This clone has just a few counts. The chain has TRBV6-5 and TRBJ2-5, with 8 bases fitting TRBD1. Matching the DNA end better, TRBJ2-7 makes the J call doubtful. The germline V gene encodes CDR1 MNHEY and CDR2 SVGAGI. The length of the CDR3 is 14 residues. In nucleotides, the CDR3 is TGTGCCAGCACTCCCGGGACAGGAGAATACGAGCAGTACTTC. Translating it yields CASTPGTGEYEQYF.

The V and J genes are TRBV5-4 and TRBJ1-2; TRBD1 might be the D (5 bases). CDR3 length: 15 residues. The ends were cut back, 4 bases at V and 5 bases at J, with 18 bases in the middle. Looked up from germline, CDR1 is SGHNT and CDR2 is YYREEE (reference sequence). CDR3 nucleotide sequence: TGTGCCAGCAGCCCTGGAGGGACGAGCAATTATGGCTACACCTTC. Protein: CASSPGGTSNYGYTF.

V is TRBV10-3 and J is TRBJ2-2, with a possible D match to TRBD2 (6 bases). The V end lost 4 bases, the J end lost 6 bases, and 27 bases lay between the germline ends. Germline CDR1 ENHRY, CDR2 SYGVKD. This CDR3 is built from 19 residues. The CDR3 is CAISAIPGLSPTAPGELFF. The CDR3, as DNA: TGTGCCATCAGTGCCATTCCGGGACTTTCCCCCACGGCGCCCGGGGAGCTGTTTTTT.

V and J are TRBV4-3 and TRBJ1-2; 9 bases are a match to TRBD1. Trimming took 6 bases from V and 2 from J; bases not matched to a gene: 4. Germline CDR1 is LGHNA and CDR2 is YSLEER. The CDR3 is 14 residues long. CDR3 loop: CASRGDRANYGYTF. The DNA of the CDR3 is TGCGCCAGCAGGGGGGACAGGGCGAACTATGGCTACACCTTC.

This sequence joins TRBV27 and TRBJ1-5; D is undetermined. Between the trimmed V and J ends, which lost 7 bases and 7 bases, there was a span of 17 bases. Germline CDR1 and CDR2: MNHEY and SMNVEV (reference sequence). This CDR3 is built from 14 residues. In DNA, the CDR3 is TGTGCCAGCACCCCTAGCGGGGTGGGGCAGCCCCAGCATTTT. Amino acids: CASTPSGVGQPQHF.

This clone was seen only a few times. The CDR3 bases are TGCAGCGGGAGGACAGGGGGCTTCAACACTGAAGCTTTCTTT. This codes for CSGRTGGFNTEAFF. The chain uses TRBV29-1 and TRBJ1-1, with 11 bases lining up with TRBD1. The V gene end was trimmed by 7 bases and the J gene end by 2 bases; junction bases not matched to a gene: 6. Germline V lookup: CDR1 SQVTM, CDR2 ANQGSEA. The CDR3 is made up of 14 amino acids.

The chain combines TRBV18 with TRBJ2-7; 7 nucleotides align to TRBD1. The CDR3 runs to 16 residues. J lost 11 bases, V lost 1 base, and 17 bases had no gene match. The V gene's germline CDR1 is KGHSH and CDR2 LQKENI. The CDR3 is CASSPQGQLPKGREYF. CDR3 DNA sequence: TGTGCCAGCTCACCACAGGGACAGCTCCCGAAGGGTCGGGAGTACTTC.